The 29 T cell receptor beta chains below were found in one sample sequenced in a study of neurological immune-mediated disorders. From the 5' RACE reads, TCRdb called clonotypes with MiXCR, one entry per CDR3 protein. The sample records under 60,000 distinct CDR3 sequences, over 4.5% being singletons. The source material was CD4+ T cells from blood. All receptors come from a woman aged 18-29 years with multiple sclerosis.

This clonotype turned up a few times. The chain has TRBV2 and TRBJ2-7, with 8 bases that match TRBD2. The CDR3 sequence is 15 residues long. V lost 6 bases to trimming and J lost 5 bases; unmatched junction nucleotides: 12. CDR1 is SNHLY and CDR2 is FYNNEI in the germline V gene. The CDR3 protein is CASRKLADPGDEQYV. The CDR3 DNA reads TGTGCCAGCAGAAAACTAGCGGATCCAGGCGACGAGCAGTACGTC.

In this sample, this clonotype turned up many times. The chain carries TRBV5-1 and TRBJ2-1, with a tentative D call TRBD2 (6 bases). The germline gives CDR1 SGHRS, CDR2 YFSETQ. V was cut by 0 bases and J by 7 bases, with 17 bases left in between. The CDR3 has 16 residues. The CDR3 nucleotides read TGCGCCAGCAGCTTGGCCAAAACGTCCGGAGGGAATGAGCAGTTCTTC. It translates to CASSLAKTSGGNEQFF.

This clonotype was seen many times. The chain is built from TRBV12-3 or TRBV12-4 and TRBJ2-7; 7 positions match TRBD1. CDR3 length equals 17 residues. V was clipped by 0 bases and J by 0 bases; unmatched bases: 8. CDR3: CASSLARAGGSSYEQYF. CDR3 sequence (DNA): TGTGCCAGCAGTTTAGCGCGGGCAGGGGGTTCCTCCTACGAGCAGTACTTC.

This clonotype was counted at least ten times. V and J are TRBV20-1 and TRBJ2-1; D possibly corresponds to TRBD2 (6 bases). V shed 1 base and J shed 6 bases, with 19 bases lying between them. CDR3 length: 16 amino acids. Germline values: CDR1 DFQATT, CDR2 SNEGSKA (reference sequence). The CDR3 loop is CSARVNSEGGRNEQFF. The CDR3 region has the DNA TGCAGTGCTAGAGTGAATAGCGAAGGAGGGCGCAATGAGCAGTTCTTC.

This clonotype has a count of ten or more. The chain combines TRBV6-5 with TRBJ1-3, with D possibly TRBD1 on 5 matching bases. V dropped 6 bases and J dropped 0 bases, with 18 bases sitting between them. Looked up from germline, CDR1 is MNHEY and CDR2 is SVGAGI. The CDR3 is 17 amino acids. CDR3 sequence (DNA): TGTGCCAGCAGCCGGGGCCCGGGGCAGAACTCTGGAAACACCATATATTTT. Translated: CASSRGPGQNSGNTIYF.

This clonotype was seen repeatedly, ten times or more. CDR3: CSARDGRRSYNSPLHF. CDR3 in DNA: TGCAGTGCCAGGGACGGTCGGAGGTCCTATAATTCACCCCTCCACTTT. V gene TRBV20-1 combines with J gene TRBJ1-6; D may be TRBD1 (5 bases). The CDR3 loop spans 16 amino acids. Trimming removed 6 bases from V and 1 base from J, with 16 bases in between. From germline, CDR1 is DFQATT and CDR2 SNEGSKA (reference sequence).

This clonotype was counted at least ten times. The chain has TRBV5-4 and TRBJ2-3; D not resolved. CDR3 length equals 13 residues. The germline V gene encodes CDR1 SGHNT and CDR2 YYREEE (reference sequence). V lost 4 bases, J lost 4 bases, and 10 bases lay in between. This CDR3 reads CASSLPSADTQYF. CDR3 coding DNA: TGTGCCAGCAGCCTCCCATCGGCAGATACGCAGTATTTT.

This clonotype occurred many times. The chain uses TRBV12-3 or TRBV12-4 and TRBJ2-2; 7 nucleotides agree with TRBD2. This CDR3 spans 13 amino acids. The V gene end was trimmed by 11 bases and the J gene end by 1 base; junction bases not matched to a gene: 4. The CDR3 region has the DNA TGTGCCGCCGGGGGGAGGAACACCGGGGAGCTGTTTTTT. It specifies CAAGGRNTGELFF.

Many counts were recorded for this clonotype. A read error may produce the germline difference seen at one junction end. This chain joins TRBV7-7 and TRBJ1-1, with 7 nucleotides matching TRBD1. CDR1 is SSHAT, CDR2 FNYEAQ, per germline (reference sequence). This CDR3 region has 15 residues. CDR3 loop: CASSPLTGSNTEAFF. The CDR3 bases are TGTGCTAGCAGCCCACTGACAGGGTCAAACACTGAAGCTTTCTTT.

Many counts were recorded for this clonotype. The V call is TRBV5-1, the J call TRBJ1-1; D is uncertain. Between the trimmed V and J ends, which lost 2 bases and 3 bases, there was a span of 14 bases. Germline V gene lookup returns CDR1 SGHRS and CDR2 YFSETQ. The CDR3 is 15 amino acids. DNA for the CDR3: TGCGCCAGCAGCTTCATACTTGACGGGGACACTGAAGCTTTCTTT. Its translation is CASSFILDGDTEAFF.

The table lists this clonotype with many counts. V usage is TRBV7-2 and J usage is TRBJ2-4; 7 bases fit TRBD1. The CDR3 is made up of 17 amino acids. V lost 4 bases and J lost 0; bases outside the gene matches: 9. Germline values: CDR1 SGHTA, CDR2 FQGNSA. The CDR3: CASSSTRQGKAKNIQYF. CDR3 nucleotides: TGTGCCAGCAGCTCAACCCGACAGGGAAAAGCCAAAAACATTCAGTACTTC. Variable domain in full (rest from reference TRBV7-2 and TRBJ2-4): GAGVSQSPSNKVTEKGKDVELRCDPISGHTALYWYRQSLGQGLEFLIYFQGNSAPDKSGLPSDRFSAERTGGSVSTLTIQRTQQEDSAVYLCASSSTRQGKAKNIQYFGAGTRLSVL.

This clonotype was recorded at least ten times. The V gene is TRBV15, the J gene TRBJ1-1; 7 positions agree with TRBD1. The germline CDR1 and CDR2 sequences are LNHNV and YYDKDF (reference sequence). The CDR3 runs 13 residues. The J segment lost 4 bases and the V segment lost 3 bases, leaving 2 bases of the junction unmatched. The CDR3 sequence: CATSRDRITEAFF. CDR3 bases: TGTGCCACCAGCAGGGACAGGATCACTGAAGCTTTCTTT.

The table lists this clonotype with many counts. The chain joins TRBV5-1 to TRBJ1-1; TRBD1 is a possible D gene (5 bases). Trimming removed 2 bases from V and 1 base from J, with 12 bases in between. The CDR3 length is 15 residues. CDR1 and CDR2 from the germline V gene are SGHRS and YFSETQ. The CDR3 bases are TGCGCCAGCAGCTTATGGCGGACAACGAACACTGAAGCTTTCTTT. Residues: CASSLWRTTNTEAFF.

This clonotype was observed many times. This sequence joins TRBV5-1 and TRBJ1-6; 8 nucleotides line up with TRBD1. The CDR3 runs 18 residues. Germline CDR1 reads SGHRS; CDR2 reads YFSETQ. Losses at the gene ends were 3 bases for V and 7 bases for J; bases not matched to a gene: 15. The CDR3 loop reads CASSWTTGTGRGNSPLHF. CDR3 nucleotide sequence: TGCGCCAGCAGCTGGACTACCGGGACAGGTCGAGGAAATTCACCCCTCCACTTT.

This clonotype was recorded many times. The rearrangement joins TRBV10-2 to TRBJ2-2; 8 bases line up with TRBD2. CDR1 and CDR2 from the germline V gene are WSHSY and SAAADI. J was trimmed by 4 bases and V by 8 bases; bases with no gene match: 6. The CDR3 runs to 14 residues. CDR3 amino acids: CASELAAGTGELFF. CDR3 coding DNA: TGCGCCAGCGAACTAGCGGCGGGCACCGGGGAGCTGTTTTTT.

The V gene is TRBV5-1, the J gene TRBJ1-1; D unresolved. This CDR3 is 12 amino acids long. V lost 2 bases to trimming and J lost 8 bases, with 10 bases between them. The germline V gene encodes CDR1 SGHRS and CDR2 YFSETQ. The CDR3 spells CASSFDSREAFF. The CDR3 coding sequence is TGCGCCAGCAGCTTTGACTCGAGGGAAGCTTTCTTT.

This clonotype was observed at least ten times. The CDR3 here is CASSYREGSAFF. The CDR3, as DNA: TGTGCCAGCAGTTATAGGGAGGGATCGGCTTTCTTT. The chain uses TRBV6-5 and TRBJ1-1; D gene ambiguous. Between the trimmed V and J ends, which lost 3 bases and 11 bases, there was a span of 13 bases. This CDR3 is built from 12 residues. Germline V gene lookup returns CDR1 MNHEY and CDR2 SVGAGI.

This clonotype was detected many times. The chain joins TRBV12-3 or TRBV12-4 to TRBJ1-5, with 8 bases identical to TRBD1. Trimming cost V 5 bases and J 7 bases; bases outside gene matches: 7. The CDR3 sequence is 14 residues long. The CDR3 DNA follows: TGTGCCAGCAGTCTGGACAGGGAGAAGCAGCCCCAGCATTTT. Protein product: CASSLDREKQPQHF.

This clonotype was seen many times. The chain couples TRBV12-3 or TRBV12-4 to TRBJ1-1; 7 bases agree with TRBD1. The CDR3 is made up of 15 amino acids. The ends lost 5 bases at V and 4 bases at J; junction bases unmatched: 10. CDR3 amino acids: CASSRITGAGTEAFF. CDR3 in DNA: TGTGCCAGCAGTAGAATAACAGGGGCGGGCACTGAAGCTTTCTTT.

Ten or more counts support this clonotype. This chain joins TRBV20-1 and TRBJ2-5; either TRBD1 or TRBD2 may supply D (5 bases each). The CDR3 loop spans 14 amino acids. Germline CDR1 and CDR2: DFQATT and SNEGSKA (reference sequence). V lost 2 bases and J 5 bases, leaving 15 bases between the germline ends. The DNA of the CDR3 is TGCAGTGCTAGATCTGAGGGACCCTCGGAGACCCAGTACTTC. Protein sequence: CSARSEGPSETQYF.

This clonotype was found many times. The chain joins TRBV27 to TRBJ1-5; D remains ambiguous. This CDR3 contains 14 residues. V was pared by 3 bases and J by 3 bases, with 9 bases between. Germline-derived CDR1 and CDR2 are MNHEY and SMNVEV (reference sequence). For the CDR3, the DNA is TGTGCCAGCAGTTTTCGGGATCCCAATCAGCCCCAGCATTTT. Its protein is CASSFRDPNQPQHF.

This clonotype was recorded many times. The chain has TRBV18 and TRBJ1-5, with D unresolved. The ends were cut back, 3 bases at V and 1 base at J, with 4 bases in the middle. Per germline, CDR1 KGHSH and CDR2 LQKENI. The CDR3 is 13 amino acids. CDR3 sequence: CASSPRSNQPQHF. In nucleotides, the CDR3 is TGTGCCAGCTCACCTCGGAGCAATCAGCCCCAGCATTTT. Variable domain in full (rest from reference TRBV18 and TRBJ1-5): NAGVMQNPRHLVRRRGQEARLRCSPMKGHSHVYWYRQLPEEGLKFMVYLQKENIIDESGMPKERFSAEFPKEGPSILRIQQVVRGDSAAYFCASSPRSNQPQHFGDGTRLSIL.

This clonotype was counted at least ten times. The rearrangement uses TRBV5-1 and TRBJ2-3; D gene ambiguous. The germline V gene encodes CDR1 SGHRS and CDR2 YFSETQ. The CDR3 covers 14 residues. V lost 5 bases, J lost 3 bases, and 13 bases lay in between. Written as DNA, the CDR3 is TGCGCCAGCAGGAGGACCCAAGAGACAGATACGCAGTATTTT. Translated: CASRRTQETDTQYF.

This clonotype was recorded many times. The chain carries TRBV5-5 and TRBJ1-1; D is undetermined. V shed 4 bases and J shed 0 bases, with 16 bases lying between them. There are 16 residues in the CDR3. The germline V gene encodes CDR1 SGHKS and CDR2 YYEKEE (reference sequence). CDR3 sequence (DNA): TGTGCCAGCAGCCCAACAGCCGGAAATCTGAACACTGAAGCTTTCTTT. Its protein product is CASSPTAGNLNTEAFF.

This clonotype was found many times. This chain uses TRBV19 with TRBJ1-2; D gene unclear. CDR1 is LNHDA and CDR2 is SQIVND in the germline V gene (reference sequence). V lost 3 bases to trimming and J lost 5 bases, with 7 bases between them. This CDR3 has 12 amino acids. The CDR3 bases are TGTGCCAGTAGTATTAGAGGGTATGGCTACACCTTC. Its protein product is CASSIRGYGYTF.

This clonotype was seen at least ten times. This chain's CDR3 is CASSLRFRDEQFF. CDR3 DNA sequence: TGTGCCAGCAGCCTAAGGTTTAGGGATGAGCAGTTCTTC. The chain carries TRBV7-3 and TRBJ2-1; D gene uncertain. This CDR3 comprises 13 residues. The ends were cut back, 5 bases at V and 8 bases at J, with 13 bases in the middle. Germline assignment: CDR1 SGHTA and CDR2 FQGTGA. Together with reference TRBV7-3 and TRBJ2-1, the CDR3 gives the full variable domain: GAGVSQTPSNKVTEKGKYVELRCDPISGHTALYWYRQSLGQGPEFLIYFQGTGAADDSGLPNDRFFAVRPEGSVSTLKIQRTERGDSAVYLCASSLRFRDEQFFGPGTRLTVL.

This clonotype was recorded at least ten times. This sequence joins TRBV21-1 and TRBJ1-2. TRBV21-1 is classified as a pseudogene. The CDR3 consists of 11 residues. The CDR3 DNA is TGTGCCAGCAGCAAAGAAGGGGGCTACACCTTC. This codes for CASSKEGGYTF.

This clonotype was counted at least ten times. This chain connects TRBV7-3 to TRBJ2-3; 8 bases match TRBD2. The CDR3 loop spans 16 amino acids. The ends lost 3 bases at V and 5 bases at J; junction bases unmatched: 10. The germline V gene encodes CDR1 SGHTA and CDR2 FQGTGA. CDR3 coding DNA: TGTGCCAGCAGCTTCGGGGGGGACCCTACCCTAGATACGCAGTATTTT. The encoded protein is CASSFGGDPTLDTQYF. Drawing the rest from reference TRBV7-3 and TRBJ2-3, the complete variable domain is GAGVSQTPSNKVTEKGKYVELRCDPISGHTALYWYRQSLGQGPEFLIYFQGTGAADDSGLPNDRFFAVRPEGSVSTLKIQRTERGDSAVYLCASSFGGDPTLDTQYFGPGTRLTVL.

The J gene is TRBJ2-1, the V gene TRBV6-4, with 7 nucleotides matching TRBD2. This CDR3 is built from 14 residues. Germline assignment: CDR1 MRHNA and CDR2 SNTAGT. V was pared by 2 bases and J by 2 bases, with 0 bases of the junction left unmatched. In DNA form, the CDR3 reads TGTGCCAGCAGTGACGGGGGGGCCTACAATGAGCAGTTCTTC. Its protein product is CASSDGGAYNEQFF.